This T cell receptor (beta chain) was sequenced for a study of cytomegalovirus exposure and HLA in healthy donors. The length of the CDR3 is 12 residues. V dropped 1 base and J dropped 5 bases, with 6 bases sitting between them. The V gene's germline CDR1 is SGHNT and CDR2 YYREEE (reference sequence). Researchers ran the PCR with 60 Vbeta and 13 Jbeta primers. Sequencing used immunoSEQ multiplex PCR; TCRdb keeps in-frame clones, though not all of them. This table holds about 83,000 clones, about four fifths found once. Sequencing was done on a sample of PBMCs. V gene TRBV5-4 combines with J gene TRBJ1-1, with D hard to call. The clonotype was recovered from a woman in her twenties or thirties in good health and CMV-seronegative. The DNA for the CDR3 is TGTGCCAGCAGCTTGCCGGGAACTGAAGCTTTCTTT. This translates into CASSLPGTEAFF.